The next 3 T cell receptor beta chains were all read from a single sample in a study of blood T cells in healthy people across ages. With a J-beta primer mix and a sample-barcoded 5' primer, a second PCR ran about 7 to 12 cycles. TCRdb reprocessed the 5' RACE reads with MiXCR, giving one entry per CDR3 protein. The data contain around 900,000 distinct CDR3 sequences, just over 50% of them singletons. Sequences were obtained from blood. The receptors were sampled from an older woman in good health.

This rearrangement joins TRBV29-1 to TRBJ1-2; D not certain. This CDR3 has 13 amino acids. Germline CDR1 reads SQVTM; CDR2 reads ANQGSEA. Between the trimmed V and J ends, which lost 6 bases and 4 bases, there was a span of 15 bases. CDR3 nucleotides: TGCAGCGTCCTTAGTGAACTTCTCTATGGCTACACCTTC. Its protein product is CSVLSELLYGYTF.

The V and J genes are TRBV7-2 and TRBJ2-1, with 10 bases lining up with TRBD2. This CDR3 has 16 amino acids. Trimming cost V 5 bases and J 9 bases; bases outside gene matches: 13. The germline V gene has CDR1 SGHTA and CDR2 FQGNSA. CDR3 sequence: CASSHSRLAGVSEQFF. CDR3 nucleotides: TGTGCCAGCAGCCATAGCCGGCTAGCGGGAGTGAGTGAGCAGTTCTTC.

This clonotype showed up just a few times. CDR3 in amino acids: CASLPSGGYGYTF. The DNA for the CDR3 is TGTGCCAGCTTACCGTCAGGGGGCTATGGCTACACCTTC. V usage is TRBV6-6 and J usage is TRBJ1-2; 7 bases match TRBD1. J gave up 4 bases and V 8 bases, and 7 bases lay outside the gene matches. Germline V CDR1 and CDR2: MNHNY, SVGAGI (reference sequence). The CDR3 sequence is 13 residues long.